Shown below are 27 T cell receptor beta chains from a single sample sequenced in a study of blood T cells in healthy people across ages. Together with a sample-barcoded 5' primer, a J-beta primer mix was included in a second PCR lasting about 6 to 12 cycles. One entry per CDR3 protein results from TCRdb running MiXCR on the 5' RACE reads. The sample records roughly 1.7 million distinct CDR3 sequences, approximately 32% being singletons. The sample was blood. These receptors originate from a woman in her twenties or thirties in good health.

The sample holds a few counts of this clonotype. This chain links TRBV6-1 with TRBJ2-7, with 7 nucleotides matching TRBD1. The CDR3 runs 12 residues. The V gene end was trimmed by 11 bases and the J gene end by 3 bases; junction bases not matched to a gene: 7. Germline V lookup: CDR1 MNHNS, CDR2 SASEGT. The CDR3: CAGRDRHYEQYF. In DNA form, the CDR3 reads TGTGCCGGCCGGGACAGACACTACGAGCAGTACTTC.

This clonotype was detected only a few times. This CDR3 reads CASSHPGLSYEQFF. The CDR3 DNA sequence: TGTGCCAGCAGCCACCCCGGGTTATCCTATGAGCAGTTCTTC. V and J are TRBV3-1 and TRBJ2-1; D call uncertain. The CDR3 sequence is 14 residues long. Looked up from germline, CDR1 is LGHDT and CDR2 is YNNKEL (reference sequence). The V gene lost 3 bases and the J gene lost 8 bases, with 14 bases spanning the gap.

This clonotype was detected a few times. This chain links TRBV5-1 with TRBJ2-5; weak D call: TRBD2 (6 bases). V was trimmed by 5 bases and J by 1 base, leaving 15 bases between them. CDR1 and CDR2 from the germline V gene are SGHRS and YFSETQ. The CDR3 covers 15 residues. The CDR3 loop reads CASRRDRSIQETQYF. Here the CDR3 DNA reads TGCGCCAGCAGGCGGGACCGCTCGATCCAAGAGACCCAGTACTTC.

This sequence joins TRBV2 and TRBJ2-1, with 8 bases lining up with TRBD2. Germline CDR1 SNHLY, CDR2 FYNNEI. With V trimmed by 5 bases and J by 3 bases, 9 bases remained unmatched. CDR3 size: 16 residues. CDR3 amino acids: CASSSGLGRNYNEQFF. The CDR3 coding sequence is TGTGCCAGCAGTTCGGGACTAGGAAGAAACTACAATGAGCAGTTCTTC.

This clonotype was seen more than once but under ten times. The gene calls are TRBV24-1 and TRBJ2-1, with TRBD1 matching over 8 bases. The CDR3 totals 15 residues. The J segment lost 6 bases and the V segment lost 0 bases, leaving 3 bases of the junction unmatched. CDR1 is KGHDR and CDR2 is SFDVKD in the germline V gene. The CDR3: CATSDLAGGGNEQFF. The DNA of the CDR3 is TGTGCCACCAGTGATTTGGCAGGGGGCGGCAATGAGCAGTTCTTC.

This clonotype was picked up a small number of times. This sequence joins TRBV28 and TRBJ1-5; TRBD1 matches at 7 bases. The CDR3 is 14 amino acids. The V and J ends lost 7 bases and 3 bases, in that order; junction bases with no gene match: 6. Germline V gene data show CDR1 as MDHEN and CDR2 as SYDVKM. DNA for the CDR3: TGTGCCAGCATCCATGACAGGGACAATCAGCCCCAGCATTTT. It translates to CASIHDRDNQPQHF.

The chain has TRBV10-3 and TRBJ1-3, with D unresolved. Germline V CDR1 and CDR2: ENHRY, SYGVKD. The CDR3 spans 15 residues. V was pared by 6 bases and J by 0 bases, with 12 bases between. CDR3 sequence reads: CAIRDGRFSGNTIYF. The DNA of the CDR3 is TGTGCCATCAGAGACGGGCGCTTCTCTGGAAACACCATATATTTT.

This sequence joins TRBV15 and TRBJ2-3; the D is unclear. The CDR3 is 12 amino acids. The germline V gene has CDR1 LNHNV and CDR2 YYDKDF (reference sequence). Trimming cost V 5 bases and J 2 bases, with 5 bases left between them. CDR3 amino acids: CATSWDTDTQYF. The CDR3 DNA is TGTGCCACCAGCTGGGACACAGATACGCAGTATTTT.

V is TRBV3-1 and J is TRBJ1-4, with D uncertain. The germline gives CDR1 LGHDT, CDR2 YNNKEL (reference sequence). V dropped 4 bases and J dropped 0 bases, with 12 bases sitting between them. There are 16 residues in the CDR3. In DNA form, the CDR3 reads TGTGCCAGCAGCCCAGAGACATATCCAACTAATGAAAAACTGTTTTTT. It codes for CASSPETYPTNEKLFF.

As for this clonotype: At one of its ends the junction is not consistent with the germline gene, which may arise from a read error. V is TRBV7-8 and J is TRBJ2-3; possibly TRBD2 for D (5 bases). Germline CDR1 and CDR2: SGHVS and FQNEAQ. The CDR3 runs to 16 residues. CDR3 in amino acids: CAGSLPGLLSTDTQYF. The CDR3 bases are TGTGCCGGCAGCCTCCCAGGACTTCTCTCCACAGATACGCAGTATTTT.

This clonotype has at least ten counts. This sequence joins TRBV29-1 and TRBJ2-1; possibly TRBD1 for D (6 bases). The V gene lost 6 bases and the J gene lost 6 bases, with 12 bases spanning the gap. This CDR3 contains 12 residues. Per germline, CDR1 SQVTM and CDR2 ANQGSEA. CDR3 amino acids: CSVDGQSNEQFF. The CDR3 DNA reads as TGCAGCGTCGATGGACAGAGCAATGAGCAGTTCTTC.

J is TRBJ2-3 and V is TRBV4-2; 13 bases fit TRBD2. The germline gives CDR1 LGHNA, CDR2 YNFKEQ. The CDR3 is 22 residues long. The trim removed 2 bases at V and 1 base at J, leaving 18 bases unmatched. CDR3 region: CASSQTSTGTSGRVRGTDTQYF. The CDR3 DNA follows: TGTGCCAGCAGCCAAACCTCCACCGGCACTAGCGGGAGGGTCAGGGGCACAGATACGCAGTATTTT.

As DNA, the CDR3 is TGTGCCAGCAGCCGAGATGGTCTTGGGTCCTACAATGAGCAGTTCTTC. Its translation is CASSRDGLGSYNEQFF. V is TRBV6-2 or TRBV6-3 and J is TRBJ2-1, with D hard to call. The V end was cut by 6 bases, the J end by 1 base, with 16 bases between. CDR1 and CDR2 from the germline V gene are MNHEY and SVGEGT. The CDR3 covers 16 residues.

The CDR3 spells CSAREPTGSYEQYF. The CDR3 nucleotides are TGCAGTGCTAGAGAACCTACGGGCTCCTACGAGCAGTACTTC. This chain joins TRBV20-1 and TRBJ2-7, with D unclear. Germline V gene sequence: CDR1 DFQATT, CDR2 SNEGSKA (reference sequence). V lost 0 bases, J lost 0 bases, and 9 bases lay in between. This CDR3 has 14 residues.

The table lists this clonotype with a count of one. At one boundary the junction diverges from the germline segment, which might be a read error. The chain has TRBV4-2 and TRBJ2-5; D unresolved. CDR1 and CDR2 (germline): LGHNA, YNFKEQ. The CDR3 runs to 13 residues. CDR3 bases: TGTGCCAGCAGCCAAGAGGTCGAAGAGACCCTGTACTTC. Its protein product is CASSQEVEETLYF.

The chain is built from TRBV3-1 and TRBJ1-2; D ambiguous. Germline lookup yields CDR1 LGHDT and CDR2 YNNKEL (reference sequence). The CDR3 contains 13 residues. V gave up 0 bases and J gave up 4 bases, with 6 bases separating them. CDR3 DNA: TGTGCCAGCAGCCAAGACGGGATCTATGGCTACACCTTC. It yields the protein CASSQDGIYGYTF.

The chain combines TRBV20-1 with TRBJ2-1, with 9 bases that match TRBD2. From germline, CDR1 is DFQATT and CDR2 SNEGSKA (reference sequence). With 2 bases clipped from V and 10 bases from J, the junction kept 6 bases outside the gene matches. The CDR3 extends over 13 amino acids. Written as DNA, the CDR3 is TGCAGTGCTAGACCAGCGGGAGGCTTGGAGCAGTTCTTC. Protein: CSARPAGGLEQFF.

The chain carries TRBV7-9 and TRBJ2-3, with TRBD2 matching over 15 bases. J gave up 1 base and V 5 bases, and 10 bases lay outside the gene matches. CDR3 length: 19 residues. The germline V gene has CDR1 SEHNR and CDR2 FQNEAQ (reference sequence). The CDR3 DNA follows: TGTGCCAGCAGCCGAGGACTAGCGGGAGGGCCGAGGGGCACAGATACGCAGTATTTT. Its protein product is CASSRGLAGGPRGTDTQYF.

The V gene is TRBV20-1, the J gene TRBJ1-1, with D possibly being TRBD1 (5 bases). The germline gives CDR1 DFQATT, CDR2 SNEGSKA (reference sequence). V shed 5 bases and J shed 4 bases, with 14 bases lying between them. This CDR3 is built from 13 residues. CDR3 DNA sequence: TGCAGTGCTCCTCCTTTAGGGACCACTGAAGCTTTCTTT. Protein product: CSAPPLGTTEAFF.

V and J are TRBV12-3 or TRBV12-4 and TRBJ2-3; no firm D call. This CDR3 comprises 13 residues. Trimming removed 6 bases from V and 7 bases from J, with 14 bases in between. The CDR3 reads CASSPGVRYTQYF. The CDR3, as DNA: TGTGCCAGCAGCCCTGGTGTTCGCTATACGCAGTATTTT.

The chain links TRBV6-1 to TRBJ2-3; 13 bases match TRBD2. CDR1 MNHNS and CDR2 SASEGT come from the germline V gene. The CDR3 is 18 residues long. V dropped 2 bases and J dropped 3; count of bases not matched to a gene: 8. Written as DNA, the CDR3 is TGTGCCAGCAGTGAACTTAGAGGACTAGCGGGAGTGACAGATACGCAGTATTTT. Translation gives CASSELRGLAGVTDTQYF.

For this clonotype: This may stem from a read error, because a much larger clone lies one nucleotide away. V usage is TRBV5-1 and J usage is TRBJ2-5, with D perhaps TRBD2 (5 bases). Near its end, the DNA agrees better with TRBJ2-7, so the J call may be wrong. Germline V gene data show CDR1 as SGHRS and CDR2 as YFSETQ. The CDR3 is 15 residues long. The DNA of the CDR3 is TGCGCCAGCAGCTTGACCGGGGTTTTGCCCTACGAGCAGTACTTC. It is translated as CASSLTGVLPYEQYF.

This sequence joins TRBV5-5 and TRBJ2-7; 7 nucleotides line up with TRBD1. This CDR3 comprises 13 residues. Germline CDR1 SGHKS, CDR2 YYEKEE (reference sequence). The ends lost 3 bases at V and 4 bases at J; junction bases unmatched: 4. CDR3 sequence (DNA): TGTGCCAGCAGCTCCCCGGACAGGTACGAGCAGTACTTC. It codes for CASSSPDRYEQYF.

The chain joins TRBV12-3 or TRBV12-4 to TRBJ1-2; D ambiguous. The CDR3 runs 14 residues. V was shortened by 3 bases and J by 13 bases, with 21 bases between the two germline ends. CDR3 residues: CASSFGRDQPSSTF. The CDR3, as DNA: TGTGCCAGCAGTTTTGGTCGGGATCAGCCCAGTAGCACCTTC.

Only a few counts were recorded for this clonotype. The V gene is TRBV4-1, the J gene TRBJ1-6; 7 nucleotides align to TRBD1. The CDR3 runs to 14 residues. The J segment lost 8 bases and the V segment lost 4 bases, leaving 5 bases of the junction unmatched. In germline, CDR1 is MGHRA, CDR2 YSYEKL. The DNA for the CDR3 is TGCGCCAGCAGCCTACAGGGGAACGATTCACCCCTCCACTTT. Translation gives CASSLQGNDSPLHF.

In this sample, this clonotype turned up many times. The rearrangement joins TRBV20-1 to TRBJ2-5; D is unresolved. Per germline, CDR1 DFQATT and CDR2 SNEGSKA (reference sequence). V lost 3 bases and J lost 0, with 5 bases in between. The CDR3 length is 12 residues. This chain's CDR3 is CSARTHQETQYF. CDR3 DNA: TGCAGTGCTAGGACACACCAAGAGACCCAGTACTTC.

The rearrangement uses TRBV6-1 and TRBJ2-1; 11 nucleotides line up with TRBD1. J gave up 9 bases and V 2 bases, and 9 bases lay outside the gene matches. The length of the CDR3 is 16 residues. CDR1 and CDR2 (germline): MNHNS, SASEGT. CDR3 nucleotide sequence: TGTGCCAGCAGTGAAATCCAGGACAGGGGGCTTGGTGAGCAGTTCTTC. Amino acids: CASSEIQDRGLGEQFF.